Below, 26 T cell receptor beta chains from the same sample are listed, as sequenced in a study of cytotoxic CD8 clonotypes in ibrutinib-treated CLL. Libraries were prepared by immunoSEQ multiplex PCR; TCRdb keeps only in-frame clonotypes and omits some of them. The sample includes 200,000 to 250,000 clones, around three quarters of them seen just once. Specimen: PBMCs, collected after 24 months of ibrutinib treatment. These receptors were taken from a human donor with chronic lymphocytic leukemia.

The V call is TRBV21-1, the J call TRBJ2-2. TRBV21-1 is classified as a pseudogene. This CDR3 has 13 amino acids. The CDR3: CASSKRGRRELFF. Here the CDR3 DNA reads TGTGCCAGCAGCAAACGGGGGCGCCGGGAGCTGTTTTTT.

The chain recombines TRBV21-1 with TRBJ2-5; the table gives TRBD1 as D, unverified against the DNA. TRBV21-1 is marked as a pseudogene. The CDR3 consists of 17 residues. CDR3 sequence: CASSKAGGQPYQETQYF. The CDR3 DNA follows: TGTGCCAGCAGCAAAGCAGGGGGACAGCCGTACCAAGAGACCCAGTACTTC.

The gene calls are TRBV5-6 and TRBJ2-7; the match to TRBD1 covers 11 bases. The CDR3 runs 17 residues. Germline assignment: CDR1 SGHDT and CDR2 YYEEEE. V was clipped by 0 bases and J by 2 bases; unmatched bases: 7. The CDR3 is CASSLDRDRGITYEQYF. The CDR3 nucleotides are TGTGCCAGCAGCTTGGACCGGGACAGGGGGATTACCTACGAGCAGTACTTC.

The chain has TRBV25-1 and TRBJ2-2; the D gene is possibly TRBD2 (5 bases). With 7 bases removed from V and 5 bases from J, the gap between germline ends came to 8 bases. The germline gives CDR1 MGHDK, CDR2 SYGVNS. The CDR3 is 12 amino acids. The CDR3 bases are TGTGCCAGCATAGGACTGACCGGGGAGCTGTTTTTT. Translating it yields CASIGLTGELFF.

This clone was recorded a few times. The chain is built from TRBV4-2 and TRBJ1-2; 7 nucleotides line up with TRBD1. J gave up 2 bases and V 1 base, and 7 bases lay outside the gene matches. Looked up from germline, CDR1 is LGHNA and CDR2 is YNFKEQ. The length of the CDR3 is 16 residues. In nucleotides, the CDR3 is TGTGCCAGCAGCCAAGCAAAAAGCAGGGGGAACTATGGCTACACCTTC. It translates to CASSQAKSRGNYGYTF.

The chain is built from TRBV11-2 and TRBJ2-7, with a possible D match to TRBD2 (5 bases). Per the germline V gene, CDR1 is SGHAT and CDR2 is FQNNGV. The CDR3 is 15 amino acids. V gave up 5 bases and J gave up 0 bases, with 14 bases separating them. The CDR3 reads CASSPADLSSYEQYF. The CDR3 DNA follows: TGTGCCAGCAGCCCAGCGGACCTTAGCTCCTACGAGCAGTACTTC.

The V call is TRBV20-1, the J call TRBJ1-2; weak D call: TRBD1 (6 bases). CDR3 size: 11 residues. CDR1 DFQATT and CDR2 SNEGSKA come from the germline V gene (reference sequence). The germline V and J ends were trimmed by 6 bases and 4 bases, with 9 bases remaining between them. CDR3 DNA sequence: TGCAGTGCCCTGGACAGCTATGGCTACACCTTC. This encodes CSALDSYGYTF.

This clone was seen more than once but under ten times. The V gene is TRBV28, the J gene TRBJ2-7; 7 positions match TRBD2. CDR1 and CDR2 from the germline V gene are MDHEN and SYDVKM. CDR3 length equals 16 residues. Germline trimming cut 5 bases from V and 4 bases from J; bases unmatched to any gene: 14. CDR3 amino acids: CASSLHRAGAGYEQYF. CDR3 nucleotide sequence: TGTGCCAGCAGTCTACACCGCGCGGGAGCGGGGTACGAGCAGTACTTC.

V gene TRBV11-3 combines with J gene TRBJ2-3; a weak D match, TRBD1 (5 bases). CDR3 length equals 14 residues. Trimming shortened V by 5 bases and J by 2 bases, and 11 bases separated the two germline ends. CDR1 and CDR2 from the germline V gene are SGHNT and YENEEA. CDR3 coding DNA: TGTGCCAGCAGCAAGGGGCCTTTCACAGATACGCAGTATTTT. Protein sequence: CASSKGPFTDTQYF.

The chain recombines TRBV7-9 with TRBJ2-3; TRBD2 matches 8 bases. CDR3 size: 17 residues. Germline assignment: CDR1 SEHNR and CDR2 FQNEAQ (reference sequence). Trimming at V came to 1 base and at J to 6 bases, leaving 12 bases not matched to a gene. CDR3 protein: CASSLVFGRAPVDTQYF. The CDR3 bases are TGTGCCAGCAGCTTAGTTTTCGGGAGGGCCCCCGTTGATACGCAGTATTTT. The full variable domain, its missing parts supplied by reference TRBV7-9 and TRBJ2-3, is DTGVSQNPRHKITKRGQNVTFRCDPISEHNRLYWYRQTLGQGPEFLTYFQNEAQLEKSRLLSDRFSAERPKGSFSTLEIQRTEQGDSAMYLCASSLVFGRAPVDTQYFGPGTRLTVL.

The rearrangement links TRBV28 to TRBJ2-2; possible D gene TRBD2, 5 bases. The CDR3 spans 16 residues. Looked up from germline, CDR1 is MDHEN and CDR2 is SYDVKM. V lost 4 bases and J lost 5, with 17 bases in between. For the CDR3, the DNA is TGTGCCAGCAGTTCAGGACTCCTAAGTTGGACCGGGGAGCTGTTTTTT. This sequence encodes CASSSGLLSWTGELFF.

V gene TRBV18 combines with J gene TRBJ1-3; D possibly corresponds to TRBD1 (6 bases). The germline V gene encodes CDR1 KGHSH and CDR2 LQKENI. There are 15 residues in the CDR3. Trimming took off 0 bases at V and 4 bases at J, with 10 bases between the two ends. The CDR3 DNA is TGTGCCAGCTCACCACCCGGGACATCCGGAAACACCATATATTTT. As protein: CASSPPGTSGNTIYF. The full variable domain, with the rest looked up from reference TRBV18 and TRBJ1-3, is NAGVMQNPRHLVRRRGQEARLRCSPMKGHSHVYWYRQLPEEGLKFMVYLQKENIIDESGMPKERFSAEFPKEGPSILRIQQVVRGDSAAYFCASSPPGTSGNTIYFGEGSWLTVV.

V and J are TRBV6-5 and TRBJ2-3; D is perhaps TRBD2 (6 bases). This CDR3 comprises 13 residues. Between the trimmed V and J ends, which lost 4 bases and 10 bases, there was a span of 15 bases. Germline V gene lookup returns CDR1 MNHEY and CDR2 SVGAGI. For the CDR3, the DNA is TGTGCCAGCAGTTCTGCCTTGACGGGGGCGCAGTATTTT. Translating it yields CASSSALTGAQYF.

The V call is TRBV9, the J call TRBJ1-4, with D hard to call. The length of the CDR3 is 15 residues. Trimming cost V 0 bases and J 5 bases, with 11 bases left between them. Germline V gene lookup returns CDR1 SGDLS and CDR2 YYNGEE. CDR3 protein: CASSVGWALNEKLFF. CDR3 DNA sequence: TGTGCCAGCAGCGTAGGATGGGCGCTCAATGAAAAACTGTTTTTT.

In its sample, this clone was seen a few times. The rearrangement joins TRBV7-9 to TRBJ1-5; 7 bases are a match to TRBD1. Trimming at V came to 3 bases and at J to 3 bases, leaving 5 bases not matched to a gene. CDR3 size: 15 residues. Germline values: CDR1 SEHNR, CDR2 FQNEAQ (reference sequence). The CDR3 loop is CASSFGQAPNQPQHF. The CDR3 nucleotides read TGTGCCAGCAGCTTCGGACAGGCCCCCAATCAGCCCCAGCATTTT.

J is TRBJ2-1 and V is TRBV5-4, with 11 positions matching TRBD2. Trimming cost V 3 bases and J 6 bases; bases outside gene matches: 5. The CDR3 is made up of 15 amino acids. The germline V gene encodes CDR1 SGHNT and CDR2 YYREEE (reference sequence). CDR3 loop: CASSSEGLAANEQFF. CDR3 in DNA: TGTGCCAGCAGCTCGGAGGGACTAGCGGCCAATGAGCAGTTCTTC.

In this sample, this clone turned up once. The rearrangement links TRBV19 to TRBJ2-7; no clear D gene. Trimming cost V 6 bases and J 5 bases, with 14 bases left between them. The V gene's germline CDR1 is LNHDA and CDR2 SQIVND (reference sequence). The CDR3 is made up of 13 amino acids. The CDR3 coding sequence is TGTGCCAGTAGCCAAATCGGAAGGGACGAGCAGTACTTC. This encodes CASSQIGRDEQYF.

V is TRBV7-6 and J is TRBJ2-5, with unresolved D. CDR3 length: 14 amino acids. V was pared by 5 bases and J by 4 bases, with 14 bases between. The germline gives CDR1 SGHVS, CDR2 FNYEAQ. The CDR3 region is CASSIVGSGETQYF. CDR3 in DNA: TGTGCCAGCAGCATCGTAGGGTCAGGAGAGACCCAGTACTTC.

This clone was detected a few times. J is TRBJ2-3 and V is TRBV7-2; D not resolved. Germline loops: CDR1 SGHTA, CDR2 FQGNSA. Trimming removed 5 bases at V and 2 bases at J, with 2 bases between. CDR3 length: 11 residues. The CDR3 spells CASSLTDTQYF. The CDR3 DNA reads as TGTGCCAGCAGCCTCACAGATACGCAGTATTTT.

This sequence joins TRBV19 and TRBJ2-7; D might be TRBD2 (6 bases). Germline loops: CDR1 LNHDA, CDR2 SQIVND (reference sequence). The V gene lost 2 bases and the J gene lost 2 bases, with 10 bases spanning the gap. CDR3 length: 14 amino acids. The CDR3 protein is CASSIRGLPYEQYF. CDR3 nucleotides: TGTGCCAGTAGTATAAGGGGACTTCCCTACGAGCAGTACTTC.

The V call is TRBV29-1, the J call TRBJ2-1; D unresolved. V was cut by 3 bases and J by 8 bases, with 11 bases left in between. The CDR3 totals 12 residues. Germline V gives CDR1 SQVTM, CDR2 ANQGSEA. CDR3 loop: CSVESASHEQFF. CDR3 bases: TGCAGCGTTGAGTCGGCTTCCCATGAGCAGTTCTTC.

The chain combines TRBV7-9 with TRBJ2-5, with D possibly TRBD1 on 6 matching bases. The CDR3 has 16 amino acids. V was clipped by 0 bases and J by 1 base, with 12 bases between them. Germline CDR1 reads SEHNR; CDR2 reads FQNEAQ (reference sequence). This CDR3 is CASSLAGAGAQETQYF. CDR3 sequence (DNA): TGTGCCAGCAGCTTAGCGGGCGCAGGGGCCCAAGAGACCCAGTACTTC.

This clone has only a few counts. The V and J genes are TRBV27 and TRBJ1-1; TRBD1 agrees at 8 bases. The CDR3 totals 15 residues. CDR1 is MNHEY and CDR2 is SMNVEV in the germline V gene (reference sequence). V lost 5 bases, J lost 3 bases, and 8 bases stayed unmatched. In DNA, the CDR3 is TGTGCCAGCAGTCCACAGGGGGGGACTTACACTGAAGCTTTCTTT. Amino acids: CASSPQGGTYTEAFF.

The V call is TRBV28, the J call TRBJ2-2, with 7 bases matching TRBD1. Looked up from germline, CDR1 is MDHEN and CDR2 is SYDVKM. V shed 6 bases, J shed 4 bases, and the junction held 14 bases outside the gene matches. CDR3 length: 17 amino acids. CDR3 region: CASRGLPRDRPTGELFF. The CDR3 DNA sequence: TGTGCCAGCAGAGGGCTTCCACGGGACAGACCCACCGGGGAGCTGTTTTTT.

The chain uses TRBV5-8 and TRBJ2-5; the D gene is possibly TRBD2 (5 bases). CDR1 SGHTS and CDR2 YDEGEE come from the germline V gene. This CDR3 comprises 13 residues. V lost 8 bases to trimming and J lost 5 bases, with 16 bases between them. In nucleotides, the CDR3 is TGTGCCAGTTCCCTATGGGGAGAGGAGACCCAGTACTTC. This gives the protein CASSLWGEETQYF. Full variable domain (rest looked up from reference TRBV5-8 and TRBJ2-5): EAGVTQSPTHLIKTRGQQATLRCSPISGHTSVYWYQQALGLGLQFLLWYDEGEERNRGNFPPRFSGRQFPNYSSELNVNALELEDSALYLCASSLWGEETQYFGPGTRLLVL.

The chain is built from TRBV28 and TRBJ2-1; D gene uncertain. The CDR3 loop spans 14 amino acids. The V end was cut by 4 bases, the J end by 0 bases, with 7 bases between. Germline V gives CDR1 MDHEN, CDR2 SYDVKM. The CDR3 spells CASSWTVSYNEQFF. In DNA, the CDR3 is TGTGCCAGCAGTTGGACCGTCTCCTACAATGAGCAGTTCTTC.